This T cell receptor beta chain was retrieved from a study of OX40 agonist ivuxolimab in advanced cancers. Study in general: Dose-escalation subjects each had hepatocellular carcinoma, melanoma, renal cell or head and neck cancer. People who had prior anti-PD-1, anti-PD-L1 or anti-CTLA-4 therapy could take part, and around 39% had some.

Profiled with immunoSEQ multiplex PCR; TCRdb holds only in-frame clones, not every one. Of 20,000 to 25,000 clones listed, roughly 78% were seen once; the top ten hold approximately 1.5%. The CDR3 has 13 amino acids. Looked up from germline, CDR1 is GTSNPN and CDR2 is SVGIG (reference sequence). Losses at the gene ends were 4 bases for V and 4 bases for J; bases not matched to a gene: 5. Blood specimens came from baseline, cycle 4 day 1, and cycle 7 day 1. Points on this clone: Its specificity is not known.

Regarding the study as a whole: CD4+ and CD8+ T cells in blood underwent clonal expansion by week 6 at 0.1 to 3.0 mg/kg.

The gene calls are TRBV30 and TRBJ1-1, with 8 bases fitting TRBD1. The sample consisted of CD4+ or CD8+ T cells sorted from blood, taken in a trial of the OX40 agonist ivuxolimab. The clonotype comes from an adult with an advanced solid tumor such as melanoma, head and neck, liver or kidney cancer. Written as DNA, the CDR3 is TGTGCCTGGACGTGGACAGGGCTCACTGAAGCTTTCTTT. Amino acid sequence: CAWTWTGLTEAFF.